What follows is one T cell receptor (beta chain) and its context. The sample is drawn from a study of OX40 agonist ivuxolimab in advanced cancers. Study as a whole: A diagnosis of hepatocellular carcinoma, melanoma, renal cell or head and neck cancer was present in dose-escalation patients. Partial responses were observed in three patients, of whom one had hepatocellular carcinoma and two had cutaneous melanoma.

Sequenced by immunoSEQ multiplex PCR; TCRdb stores in-frame clones only, minus some. The top ten hold approximately 12% of the sample, which has around 46,000 clones, 70% to 90% seen once. The CDR3 extends over 16 amino acids. Trimming shortened V by 7 bases and J by 7 bases, and 23 bases separated the two germline ends. Per germline, CDR1 MDHEN and CDR2 SYDVKM. This chain joins TRBV28 and TRBJ1-5; D is undetermined. The sample consisted of CD4+ or CD8+ T cells sorted from blood, taken in a trial of the OX40 agonist ivuxolimab. The clonotype originates from an adult with an advanced solid tumor such as melanoma, head and neck, liver or kidney cancer. The CDR3: CASTERYFTSKQPQHF. CDR3 coding DNA: TGTGCCAGCACCGAGCGTTACTTCACATCGAAGCAGCCCCAGCATTTT.